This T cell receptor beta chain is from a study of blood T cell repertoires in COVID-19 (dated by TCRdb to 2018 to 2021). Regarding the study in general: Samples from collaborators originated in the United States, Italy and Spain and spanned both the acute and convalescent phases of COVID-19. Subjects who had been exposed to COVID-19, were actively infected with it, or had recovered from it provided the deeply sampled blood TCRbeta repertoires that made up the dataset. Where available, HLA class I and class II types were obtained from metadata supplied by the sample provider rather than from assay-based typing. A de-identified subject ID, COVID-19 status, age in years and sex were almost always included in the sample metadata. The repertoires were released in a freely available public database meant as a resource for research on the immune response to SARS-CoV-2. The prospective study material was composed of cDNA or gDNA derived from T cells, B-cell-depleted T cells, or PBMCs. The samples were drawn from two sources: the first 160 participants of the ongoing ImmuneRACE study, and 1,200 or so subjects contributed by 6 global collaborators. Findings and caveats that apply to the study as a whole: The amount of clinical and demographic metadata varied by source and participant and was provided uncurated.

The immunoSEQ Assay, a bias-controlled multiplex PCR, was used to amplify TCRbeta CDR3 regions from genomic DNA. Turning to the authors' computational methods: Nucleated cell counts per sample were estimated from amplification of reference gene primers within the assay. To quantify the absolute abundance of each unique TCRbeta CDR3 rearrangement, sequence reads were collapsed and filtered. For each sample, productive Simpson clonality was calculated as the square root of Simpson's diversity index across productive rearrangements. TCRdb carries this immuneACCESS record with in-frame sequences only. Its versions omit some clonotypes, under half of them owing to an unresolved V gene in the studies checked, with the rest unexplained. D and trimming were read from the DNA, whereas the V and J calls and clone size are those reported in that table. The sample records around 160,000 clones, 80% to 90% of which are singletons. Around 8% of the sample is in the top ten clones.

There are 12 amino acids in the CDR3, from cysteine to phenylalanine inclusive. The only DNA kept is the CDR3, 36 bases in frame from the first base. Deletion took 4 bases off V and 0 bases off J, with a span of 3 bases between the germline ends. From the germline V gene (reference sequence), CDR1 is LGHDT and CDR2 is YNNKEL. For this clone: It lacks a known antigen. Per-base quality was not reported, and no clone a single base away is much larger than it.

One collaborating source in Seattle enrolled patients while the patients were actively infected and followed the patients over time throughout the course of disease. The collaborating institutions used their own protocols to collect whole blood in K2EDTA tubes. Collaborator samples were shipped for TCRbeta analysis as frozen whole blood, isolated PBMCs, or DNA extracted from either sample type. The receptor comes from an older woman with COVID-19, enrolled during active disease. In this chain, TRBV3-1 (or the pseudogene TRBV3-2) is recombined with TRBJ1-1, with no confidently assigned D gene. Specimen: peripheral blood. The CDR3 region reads CASSRLNTEAFF. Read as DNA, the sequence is TGTGCCAGCAGCCGGCTGAACACTGAAGCTTTCTTT.